The 27 T cell receptor beta chains below all came from one sample that was sequenced in a study of CD8+CD57+ T cells in acquired aplastic anemia. Genomic DNA, the template, was used for profiling of the TCR beta VDJ and CDR3. One entry per CDR3 protein, called by TCRdb with MiXCR from the reads. The sample includes 250,000 to 300,000 distinct CDR3 sequences, roughly three fifths of them seen just once. The sample taken for sequencing was sorted CD4+, CD8+, or CD8+CD57+ T cells (not recorded which) from PBMCs. These receptors originate from a human donor with severe aplastic anemia or a healthy control (not recorded which).

This clonotype appeared many times. The chain joins TRBV3-1 to TRBJ2-5; tentative D call: TRBD2 (6 bases). Deletions cut 6 bases from V and 5 bases from J, with 13 bases between. The CDR3 loop spans 13 amino acids. Germline V gene sequence: CDR1 LGHDT, CDR2 YNNKEL (reference sequence). CDR3 sequence reads: CASRGAGLETQYF. CDR3 nucleotides: TGTGCCAGCAGAGGGGCGGGGCTTGAGACCCAGTACTTC.

V and J are TRBV7-2 and TRBJ1-5, with D hard to call. The CDR3 is 14 residues long. Germline CDR1 and CDR2: SGHTA and FQGNSA. The germline V and J ends were trimmed by 2 bases and 2 bases, with 7 bases remaining between them. The CDR3 loop reads CASSLMRGNQPQHF. CDR3 in DNA: TGTGCCAGCAGCTTAATGAGGGGCAATCAGCCCCAGCATTTT.

The rearrangement uses TRBV5-1 and TRBJ2-7; 8 bases are a match to TRBD1. Germline V gives CDR1 SGHRS, CDR2 YFSETQ. J was trimmed by 5 bases and V by 4 bases; bases with no gene match: 11. The CDR3 contains 15 residues. The CDR3 nucleotides are TGCGCCAGCAGCGGGGGAAACAGGGGGTCGAACGAGCAGTACTTC. It is translated as CASSGGNRGSNEQYF.

This chain links TRBV6-5 with TRBJ1-1; the D is unclear. The ends were cut back, 0 bases at V and 11 bases at J, with 13 bases in the middle. This CDR3 region has 13 residues. Germline assignment: CDR1 MNHEY and CDR2 SVGAGI. The DNA of the CDR3 is TGTGCCAGCAGTTACTCAGTCCTGGACGTGGCTTTCTTT. It codes for CASSYSVLDVAFF.

CDR3 sequence: CASSLARTGNEAFF. Written as DNA, the CDR3 is TGTGCCAGCAGCTTAGCCCGGACAGGGAATGAAGCTTTCTTT. This sequence joins TRBV7-8 and TRBJ1-1; 8 nucleotides line up with TRBD1. Trimming at V came to 0 bases and at J to 7 bases, leaving 4 bases not matched to a gene. Germline CDR1 is SGHVS and CDR2 is FQNEAQ. The CDR3 covers 14 residues. The whole variable domain, filled in from reference TRBV7-8 and TRBJ1-1, reads GAGVSQSPRYKVAKRGQDVALRCDPISGHVSLFWYQQALGQGPEFLTYFQNEAQLDKSGLPSDRFFAERPEGSVSTLKIQRTQQEDSAVYLCASSLARTGNEAFFGQGTRLTVV.

This clonotype was detected only once. This chain connects TRBV7-9 to TRBJ2-5, with 10 bases matching TRBD1. The CDR3 has 20 amino acids. The ends lost 1 base at V and 3 bases at J; junction bases unmatched: 17. The germline V gene has CDR1 SEHNR and CDR2 FQNEAQ (reference sequence). The CDR3 DNA is TGTGCCAGCAGCTTAGGACAGGGGGCGCGGGCGAAGGTTGCAGAAGAGACCCAGTACTTC. Translating gives CASSLGQGARAKVAEETQYF.

Of note for this clonotype: Lacking the conserved final phenylalanine or tryptophan, this CDR3 likely reflects a read error. The chain uses TRBV9 and TRBJ2-5; 10 bases are a match to TRBD2. The CDR3 has 15 residues. The germline gives CDR1 SGDLS, CDR2 YYNGEE. The trim removed 3 bases at V and 4 bases at J, leaving 6 bases unmatched. The CDR3 nucleotides are TGTGCCAGCAGCGCAGAAGCGGGGGGGGGAGAGACCCAGTACCTC. Its protein product is CASSAEAGGGETQYL.

This clonotype was observed a handful of times. A much larger clonotype is one base distant, so this may be a read error. This chain links TRBV11-2 with TRBJ1-4, with 8 bases matching TRBD1. Germline CDR1 reads SGHAT; CDR2 reads FQNNGV. The CDR3 totals 15 residues. V shed 4 bases and J 3 bases; nucleotides not matched to a gene: 4. In nucleotides, the CDR3 is TGTGCCAGCAGCTCACAACAGGGGGCTAATGAAAAACTGTTTTTT. This sequence encodes CASSSQQGANEKLFF.

For this clonotype: Its ends do not fully match the called genes, so a read error is possible. The chain employs TRBV7-3 and TRBJ2-3; the D is unclear. Germline values: CDR1 SGHTA, CDR2 FQGTGA. CDR3 length equals 13 residues. In nucleotides, the CDR3 is TGTGCCACCAGCCGGGCCTACACAGATACGCAGTATTTT. This gives the protein CATSRAYTDTQYF.

At least ten counts were recorded for this clonotype. V is TRBV7-8 and J is TRBJ1-1, with TRBD1 identical over 8 bases. From germline, CDR1 is SGHVS and CDR2 FQNEAQ. The CDR3 is made up of 16 amino acids. The junction had 5 bases not matched to a gene; V was cut back by 1 base and J by 1 base. The CDR3 coding sequence is TGTGCCAGCAGCTTAGGAGGACAGGGAGGGAACACTGAAGCTTTCTTT. Its protein is CASSLGGQGGNTEAFF.

V usage is TRBV7-9 and J usage is TRBJ1-3; D ambiguous. Germline CDR1 and CDR2: SEHNR and FQNEAQ (reference sequence). The CDR3 has 15 amino acids. Trimming left V 0 bases short and J 0 bases short, with 6 bases between. CDR3 sequence reads: CASSLAESSGNTIYF. The CDR3 DNA reads TGTGCCAGCAGCTTAGCGGAAAGCTCTGGAAACACCATATATTTT.

V usage is TRBV9 and J usage is TRBJ2-7, with D possibly being TRBD2 (6 bases). The germline gives CDR1 SGDLS, CDR2 YYNGEE. V was clipped by 0 bases and J by 0 bases, with 13 bases between them. CDR3 size: 16 residues. The CDR3 reads CASSVEGRDFSYEQYF. In DNA, the CDR3 is TGTGCCAGCAGCGTAGAGGGGCGGGATTTCTCCTACGAGCAGTACTTC.

The chain couples TRBV9 to TRBJ1-3; D call uncertain. In germline, CDR1 is SGDLS, CDR2 YYNGEE. V was pared by 4 bases and J by 4 bases, with 9 bases between. The length of the CDR3 is 13 residues. DNA of the CDR3: TGTGCCAGCAGCCCCCTAGAAGGAAACACCATATATTTT. It codes for CASSPLEGNTIYF.

As to this clonotype: A read error may explain this, as a much larger clone is one base away. V gene TRBV28 combines with J gene TRBJ2-7, with 11 nucleotides matching TRBD2. Germline trimming cut 4 bases from V and 6 bases from J; bases unmatched to any gene: 14. This CDR3 spans 17 amino acids. Looked up from germline, CDR1 is MDHEN and CDR2 is SYDVKM. CDR3 nucleotides: TGTGCCAGCAGTTCCCTGGGACCTCTAGCGGGGGGCGGCGAGCAGTACTTC. Translation: CASSSLGPLAGGGEQYF. The complete variable domain, with remaining parts taken from reference TRBV28 and TRBJ2-7, reads DVKVTQSSRYLVKRTGEKVFLECVQDMDHENMFWYRQDPGLGLRLIYFSYDVKMKEKGDIPEGYSVSREKKERFSLILESASTNQTSMYLCASSSLGPLAGGGEQYFGPGTRLTVT.

In regard to this clonotype: Given the absence of the conserved phenylalanine or tryptophan at the CDR3 end, a read error is likely. The DNA is omitted, as the CDR3 cannot be located on it reliably, and the CDR3 follows TCRdb's listing. The chain has TRBV25-1 and TRBJ1-1; no DNA check was done on the table's D call, TRBD1. Germline CDR1 and CDR2: MGHDK and SYGVNS. The CDR3 length equals 11 residues, ends included. The CDR3 reads CASSTGIEALL.

This chain uses TRBV5-1 with TRBJ2-3; 9 bases align to TRBD2. The CDR3 has 15 amino acids. V gave up 3 bases and J gave up 3 bases; unmatched junction bases: 5. Germline CDR1 SGHRS, CDR2 YFSETQ. The CDR3 loop is CASSWKAGGTDTQYF. The CDR3 region has the DNA TGCGCCAGCAGCTGGAAAGCGGGGGGTACAGATACGCAGTATTTT.

V and J are TRBV7-8 and TRBJ2-2; D remains unclear. The CDR3 consists of 15 residues. Germline CDR1 is SGHVS and CDR2 is FQNEAQ. Trimming removed 5 bases from V and 7 bases from J, with 17 bases in between. The CDR3 region has the DNA TGTGCCAGCAGCCAAAAAATCTCGGCCGGCGGGGAGCTGTTTTTT. Protein: CASSQKISAGGELFF.

This clonotype was counted only a few times. The V call is TRBV10-3, the J call TRBJ2-7; TRBD2 matches 12 bases. V lost 9 bases, J lost 2 bases, and 8 bases stayed unmatched. The germline V gene has CDR1 ENHRY and CDR2 SYGVKD. CDR3 length: 15 residues. The CDR3 DNA sequence: TGTGCCATAACGACTAGCGGGGGACAAACCTACGAGCAGTACTTC. Residues: CAITTSGGQTYEQYF.

A word on this clonotype: With a much larger clone just one base away, this may be a read error. Given the absence of the conserved phenylalanine or tryptophan at the CDR3 end, a read error is likely. This chain links TRBV2 with TRBJ2-1; no clear D gene. V was cut by 7 bases and J by 10 bases, with 14 bases left in between. This CDR3 comprises 12 residues. Germline assignment: CDR1 SNHLY and CDR2 FYNNEI. The CDR3 region is CASNARAPEQFL. CDR3 DNA sequence: TGTGCCAGCAACGCTAGAGCGCCAGAGCAGTTCCTC.

This clonotype occurred many times. The rearrangement uses TRBV13 and TRBJ2-2; D ambiguous. The CDR3 contains 12 residues. With 4 bases removed from V and 8 bases from J, the gap between germline ends came to 8 bases. Germline V gene lookup returns CDR1 PRHDT and CDR2 FYEKMQ (reference sequence). The CDR3 is CASSSPEGELFF. The CDR3 DNA sequence: TGTGCCAGCAGCTCCCCCGAGGGGGAGCTGTTTTTT.

V is TRBV19 and J is TRBJ1-3; D ambiguous. From germline, CDR1 is LNHDA and CDR2 SQIVND (reference sequence). The CDR3 runs 15 residues. Trimming shortened V by 2 bases and J by 2 bases, and 10 bases separated the two germline ends. CDR3 sequence (DNA): TGTGCCAGTAGTATAACTCCGGGCCCTGGAAACACCATATATTTT. It codes for CASSITPGPGNTIYF.

In its sample, this clonotype was seen many times. The rearrangement joins TRBV5-1 to TRBJ2-3; D gene unclear. The ends were cut back, 0 bases at V and 4 bases at J, with 9 bases in the middle. The CDR3 covers 14 residues. Per the germline V gene, CDR1 is SGHRS and CDR2 is YFSETQ. As DNA, the CDR3 is TGCGCCAGCAGCTTGGGGCAGGTCCCAGATACGCAGTATTTT. This sequence encodes CASSLGQVPDTQYF.

J is TRBJ2-2 and V is TRBV6-5; 7 bases fit TRBD2. The germline V gene has CDR1 MNHEY and CDR2 SVGAGI. Trimming removed 5 bases from V and 8 bases from J; junction bases left unmatched: 14. The CDR3 consists of 16 residues. The CDR3 sequence is CASSRKASGTTGELFF. The CDR3 coding sequence is TGTGCCAGCAGTCGGAAGGCTAGCGGAACCACTGGGGAGCTGTTTTTT.

At least ten counts were recorded for this clonotype. This chain uses TRBV7-9 with TRBJ1-6; no reliable D call. The V and J ends lost 2 bases and 7 bases respectively, with 3 bases between them. The CDR3 runs 12 residues. CDR1 is SEHNR and CDR2 is FQNEAQ in the germline V gene (reference sequence). The CDR3 DNA reads TGTGCCAGCAGCTTAAAAAATTCACCCCTCCACTTT. It translates to CASSLKNSPLHF. The variable domain in full, completed from reference TRBV7-9 and TRBJ1-6, reads DTGVSQNPRHKITKRGQNVTFRCDPISEHNRLYWYRQTLGQGPEFLTYFQNEAQLEKSRLLSDRFSAERPKGSFSTLEIQRTEQGDSAMYLCASSLKNSPLHFGNGTRLTVT.

This clonotype was counted a few times. This rearrangement joins TRBV24-1 to TRBJ2-2, with TRBD2 matching 10 bases. Germline V gene data show CDR1 as KGHDR and CDR2 as SFDVKD. Trimming at V came to 3 bases and at J to 4 bases, leaving 10 bases not matched to a gene. The length of the CDR3 is 18 residues. The CDR3, as DNA: TGTGCCACCAGTGATGTCTCGAACCTAGCGGGAGTCACCGGGGAGCTGTTTTTT. This encodes CATSDVSNLAGVTGELFF.

The J gene is TRBJ2-5, the V gene TRBV7-9, with TRBD1 matching over 7 bases. The CDR3 contains 15 residues. CDR1 and CDR2 from the germline V gene are SEHNR and FQNEAQ (reference sequence). V shed 5 bases and J 2 bases; nucleotides not matched to a gene: 8. The CDR3 spells CASSDSGTVQETQYF. CDR3 DNA sequence: TGTGCCAGCAGCGACTCAGGGACAGTACAAGAGACCCAGTACTTC.

This clonotype appeared many times. The V gene is TRBV25-1, the J gene TRBJ1-2; D gene uncertain. The CDR3 totals 12 residues. Germline V gives CDR1 MGHDK, CDR2 SYGVNS. Trimming removed 1 base from V and 7 bases from J, with 7 bases in between. CDR3 in amino acids: CASSELTRGYTF. The CDR3 coding sequence is TGTGCCAGCAGTGAATTGACCCGTGGCTACACCTTC.